Listed here are 15 T cell receptor beta chains from one sample, sequenced in a study of beta chain features in type 1 diabetes. cDNA synthesis used the whole RNA isolate, giving expressed TCRB sequences. Sequencing used immunoSEQ multiplex PCR; TCRdb keeps in-frame clones, though not all of them. The sample contains 80,000 to 90,000 clones, around 32% of which appear only once. Sequenced input: stem cell memory CD4+ T cells from blood. The receptors shown here come from a woman younger than 35 in good health.

This clone has more than one count but fewer than ten. This rearrangement joins TRBV27 to TRBJ2-7; D possibly corresponds to TRBD1 (6 bases). This CDR3 comprises 13 residues. Trimming removed 7 bases at V and 2 bases at J, with 12 bases between. The germline gives CDR1 MNHEY, CDR2 SMNVEV (reference sequence). This chain's CDR3 is CASKRQDPYEQYF. In DNA form, the CDR3 reads TGTGCCAGCAAGAGACAGGACCCCTACGAGCAGTACTTC.

The chain uses TRBV4-2 and TRBJ2-7; 7 nucleotides align to TRBD1. This CDR3 is built from 15 residues. Germline-derived CDR1 and CDR2 are LGHNA and YNFKEQ. The junction had 9 bases not matched to a gene; V was cut back by 1 base and J by 6 bases. CDR3 coding DNA: TGTGCCAGCAGCCAAGTGACAGGGCTCTCGGGCGAGCAGTACTTC. As protein: CASSQVTGLSGEQYF.

This clone turned up a few times. The chain combines TRBV30 with TRBJ2-7, with TRBD1 identical over 7 bases. This CDR3 comprises 12 residues. Germline CDR1 is GTSNPN and CDR2 is SVGIG (reference sequence). J lost 6 bases, V lost 2 bases, and 4 bases had no gene match. The chain's CDR3 is CAWSPTGSEQYF. The CDR3 DNA follows: TGTGCCTGGAGTCCGACAGGGTCCGAGCAGTACTTC.

The rearrangement joins TRBV2 to TRBJ2-7; 7 bases agree with TRBD2. The CDR3 runs 13 residues. The trim removed 11 bases at V and 1 base at J, leaving 8 bases unmatched. Germline lookup yields CDR1 SNHLY and CDR2 FYNNEI. The CDR3 region has the DNA TGTGCCGGGTCCACTAGCGAATCCTACGAGCAGTACTTC. Protein product: CAGSTSESYEQYF.

This clone has just a few counts. V is TRBV5-1 and J is TRBJ1-5; 7 bases line up with TRBD1. CDR1 and CDR2 (germline): SGHRS, YFSETQ. The CDR3 totals 14 residues. V was pared by 5 bases and J by 4 bases, with 6 bases of the junction left unmatched. CDR3 in amino acids: CASSDGTENQPQHF. CDR3 sequence (DNA): TGCGCCAGCAGTGATGGGACAGAGAATCAGCCCCAGCATTTT. Filled out from reference TRBV5-1 and TRBJ1-5, the complete variable domain reads KAGVTQTPRYLIKTRGQQVTLSCSPISGHRSVSWYQQTPGQGLQFLFEYFSETQRNKGNFPGRFSGRQFSNSRSEMNVSTLELGDSALYLCASSDGTENQPQHFGDGTRLSIL.

The chain employs TRBV2 and TRBJ1-1, with a weak D call TRBD1 (5 bases). CDR3 size: 16 residues. Germline CDR1 reads SNHLY; CDR2 reads FYNNEI. V was pared by 2 bases and J by 0 bases, with 13 bases between. CDR3 in DNA: TGTGCCAGCAGTGAACGGCAGGGTCTGTTGAACACTGAAGCTTTCTTT. It codes for CASSERQGLLNTEAFF.

This rearrangement joins TRBV5-5 to TRBJ1-1, with TRBD1 identical over 8 bases. J lost 0 bases, V lost 0 bases, and 4 bases had no gene match. CDR1 and CDR2 (germline): SGHKS, YYEKEE (reference sequence). CDR3 size: 16 residues. The CDR3 DNA reads as TGTGCCAGCAGCTTGGGGACAGGGAATATGAACACTGAAGCTTTCTTT. Protein product: CASSLGTGNMNTEAFF.

This clone turned up a few times. This chain joins TRBV5-1 and TRBJ1-1, with 8 bases matching TRBD1. The CDR3 totals 15 residues. The germline CDR1 and CDR2 sequences are SGHRS and YFSETQ. Trimming cost V 3 bases and J 5 bases; bases outside gene matches: 9. The CDR3 DNA reads as TGCGCCAGCAGCTCCGACAGGGGATCAGGAACTGAAGCTTTCTTT. Its protein is CASSSDRGSGTEAFF.

The chain is built from TRBV6-1 and TRBJ2-3; TRBD2 matches at 7 bases. The length of the CDR3 is 14 residues. Germline V gene data show CDR1 as MNHNS and CDR2 as SASEGT. Losses at the gene ends were 6 bases for V and 5 bases for J; bases not matched to a gene: 8. The CDR3 loop reads CASSRPGGIDTQYF. In DNA, the CDR3 is TGTGCCAGCAGCCGACCGGGGGGAATAGATACGCAGTATTTT.

V gene TRBV9 combines with J gene TRBJ2-7; possible D gene TRBD1, 8 bases. The ends were cut back, 0 bases at V and 3 bases at J, with 13 bases in the middle. CDR3 size: 15 residues. CDR1 SGDLS and CDR2 YYNGEE come from the germline V gene. The CDR3 protein is CASSVAGGQDYEQYF. Written as DNA, the CDR3 is TGTGCCAGCAGCGTAGCGGGGGGACAGGACTACGAGCAGTACTTC.

The chain combines TRBV14 with TRBJ2-3, with TRBD2 matching 7 bases. V was pared by 5 bases and J by 2 bases, with 10 bases of the junction left unmatched. Germline CDR1 SGHDN, CDR2 FVKESK. This CDR3 has 16 residues. The CDR3 nucleotides read TGTGCCAGCAGCACTCGATCCGGGACTACCACAGATACGCAGTATTTT. Encoded protein: CASSTRSGTTTDTQYF. The full variable domain, with the rest looked up from reference TRBV14 and TRBJ2-3, is EAGVTQFPSHSVIEKGQTVTLRCDPISGHDNLYWYRRVMGKEIKFLLHFVKESKQDESGMPNNRFLAERTGGTYSTLKVQPAELEDSGVYFCASSTRSGTTTDTQYFGPGTRLTVL.

The chain employs TRBV19 and TRBJ2-2; 9 nucleotides match TRBD1. This CDR3 comprises 15 residues. Germline values: CDR1 LNHDA, CDR2 SQIVND (reference sequence). Trimming removed 6 bases from V and 4 bases from J; junction bases left unmatched: 6. The CDR3 region is CASRLGQGFTGELFF. CDR3 bases: TGTGCCAGTAGATTGGGACAGGGATTCACCGGGGAGCTGTTTTTT.

V usage is TRBV5-1 and J usage is TRBJ2-1; tentative D call: TRBD1 (5 bases). The V gene lost 4 bases and the J gene lost 5 bases, with 10 bases spanning the gap. The CDR3 runs to 13 residues. From germline, CDR1 is SGHRS and CDR2 YFSETQ. The CDR3 is CASSPDRNNEQFF. The CDR3 DNA sequence: TGCGCCAGCAGCCCAGACAGAAACAATGAGCAGTTCTTC. The whole variable domain, filled in from reference TRBV5-1 and TRBJ2-1, reads KAGVTQTPRYLIKTRGQQVTLSCSPISGHRSVSWYQQTPGQGLQFLFEYFSETQRNKGNFPGRFSGRQFSNSRSEMNVSTLELGDSALYLCASSPDRNNEQFFGPGTRLTVL.

This rearrangement joins TRBV5-1 to TRBJ2-3; 9 bases line up with TRBD2. Trimming took 6 bases from V and 1 from J; bases not matched to a gene: 9. The CDR3 contains 16 residues. Germline CDR1 is SGHRS and CDR2 is YFSETQ. The CDR3, as DNA: TGCGCCAGCACGAGTGCGGGAGGGCCGCGCACAGATACGCAGTATTTT. The encoded protein is CASTSAGGPRTDTQYF.

The J gene is TRBJ2-7, the V gene TRBV4-1, with 9 bases that match TRBD1. Trimming removed 1 base from V and 7 bases from J; junction bases left unmatched: 11. The germline V gene has CDR1 MGHRA and CDR2 YSYEKL. This CDR3 is 16 amino acids long. CDR3 sequence (DNA): TGCGCCAGCAGCCAAGCAACCGACAGGGGGTCAGGGGAGCAGTACTTC. It specifies CASSQATDRGSGEQYF.